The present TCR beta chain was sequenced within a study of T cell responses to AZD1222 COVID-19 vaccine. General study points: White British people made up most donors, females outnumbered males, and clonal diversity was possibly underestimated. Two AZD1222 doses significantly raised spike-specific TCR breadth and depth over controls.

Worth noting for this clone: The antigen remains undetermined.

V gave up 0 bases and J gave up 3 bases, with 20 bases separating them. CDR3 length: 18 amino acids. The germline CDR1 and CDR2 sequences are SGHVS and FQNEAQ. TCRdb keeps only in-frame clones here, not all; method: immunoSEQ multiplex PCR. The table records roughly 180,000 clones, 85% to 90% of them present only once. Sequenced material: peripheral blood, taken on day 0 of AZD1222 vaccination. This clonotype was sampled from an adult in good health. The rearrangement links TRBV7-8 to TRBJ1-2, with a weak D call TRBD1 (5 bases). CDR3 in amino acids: CASSLAMAGAAAYYGYTF. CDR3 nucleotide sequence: TGTGCCAGCAGCTTAGCGATGGCCGGGGCAGCCGCTTACTATGGCTACACCTTC.